This entry is about one TCR beta chain. Sequencing was performed with immunoSEQ multiplex PCR; in TCRdb, only in-frame clones are kept and a portion is missing. The sample yields tens of thousands of clones, approximately 90% seen once. This record comes from a study of resident and recirculating memory T cells in vitiligo. Study summary: Each patient gave two lesional and two nonlesional epidermal shave biopsies, plus PBMCs.

Stability required unchanged lesions during the previous 6 months. Patients had to be free of confetti depigmentation, indicating active vitiligo. Patients who had received treatment within the previous three months were excluded. Sequencing input: blood. The TCR sequence derives from a male donor with vitiligo.

The CDR3 region has the DNA TGTGCCAGCAGCGTAGTGGGTCTAGCGGGGGCGAGCTCCTACAATGAGCAGTTCTTC. Translation: CASSVVGLAGASSYNEQFF. The chain links TRBV9 to TRBJ2-1; 10 nucleotides line up with TRBD2. Germline assignment: CDR1 SGDLS and CDR2 YYNGEE. V shed 0 bases, J shed 0 bases, and the junction held 9 bases outside the gene matches. The CDR3 covers 19 residues.